What follows describes a single TCR beta chain. What this receptor recognizes is not known. No much larger clone is present one base from it, and per-base qualities are unavailable. This specimen comes from a study of T cell responses to AZD1222 COVID-19 vaccine (dated by TCRdb to 2020 to 2023). For the wider study: AZD1222 recipients whose second dose came at about 4 weeks and those whose second dose came at about 12 weeks were combined into one group, since spike-specific TCR depth and breadth did not differ between the two schedules. TCR sequencing was performed for 230 to 250 trial participants, of whom 207 were given two doses of AZD1222 and around 25 were given two doses of MenACWY control vaccine. Enrollment into the trials was organized by age into subgroups of 18-55, 56-69 and 70-plus years, and those subgroups contained about 150, 27 and 61 TCR-sequenced participants, respectively. Study-level results and caveats: Conclusions about previously exposed vaccinees were limited because only six AZD1222 recipients were SARS-CoV-2 seropositive at baseline. Because no day 14 peak-response samples were available, repertoires were characterized only after the peak T cell response. After two AZD1222 doses, spike-specific TCR breadth and depth were significantly higher than at day 0 and than in MenACWY recipients. In the small 56-69-year group, the increase in depth fell short of significance, most likely because of low power. Reportedly, almost half of the unique spike-specific TCRs recognized epitopes lying outside the regions that are mutated in the B.1.351 and B.1.1.7 variants. CD4 TCRs associated with the vaccine covered the entire spike protein, and the dominant responses were in regions 160-218 and 743-854. Most participants were white British and females outnumbered males, and the authors suggested that clonal diversity may have been underestimated.

The time point label, read with the paper, signifies: baseline before first vaccination. The vaccinee samples were drawn from two UK trials, COV001 and COV002, one of which was a single-blind randomized controlled phase 2/3 trial testing AZD1222 (ChAdOx1 nCoV-19) in healthy adults. For TCRbeta chain sequencing, PBMC samples from trial participants were taken at day 0 and at day 28 after the second dose. CDR1 and CDR2 were assigned from the germline V gene (reference sequence) as SGHNT and YYREEE. The V end loses 3 bases and the J end loses 3 bases, and a stretch of 12 bases separates them. From its cysteine to its phenylalanine, the CDR3 spans 14 amino acids. The CDR3 DNA has 42 bases and is translated from base 1. The CDR3 regions of human TCRbeta chains were analyzed by immunosequencing. In the original analysis: Repertoire TCRs were checked for matches against a reference library of SARS-CoV-2-specific TCRs that had been generated using the MIRA antigen-specificity platform. Breadth was defined as the fraction of unique TCRs that were SARS-CoV-2-associated, and depth was defined as the fraction of total T cells that were SARS-CoV-2-associated. Using the MIRA data, each spike-specific TCR was mapped to the spike region that the TCR reacts to and placed in a CD4 or CD8 class. Log10-transformed breadth and depth values were compared by one-way ANOVA with Sidak's multiple comparisons tests. TCRdb's version of the immuneACCESS table is confined to in-frame rearrangements and falls short of the full clone set. An unresolved V gene accounts for under half of the shortfall where checked; the remainder is of unknown origin. The DNA gave D and trimming, while V, J and clone size come from that table. This sample comprises 120,000 or so clones, around 94% of them detected only once. The ten largest clones represent about 1.5% of the sample.

The sequence links TRBV5-4 to TRBJ2-5; matching of 5 bases hints at TRBD2 as the D gene. Sequencing was performed on peripheral blood, taken on day 0 of AZD1222 vaccination. The sequence derives from an adult in good health. Read as DNA, the sequence is TGTGCCAGCAGCTCCAGCGGCAGCAAAGAGACCCAGTACTTC. This gives the protein CASSSSGSKETQYF.